The clone carrying this T cell receptor (beta chain) was seen a handful of times. This entry comes from a study of early T cells in non-severe SARS-CoV-2 infection. Per the germline V gene, CDR1 is DFQATT and CDR2 is SNEGSKA (reference sequence). This CDR3 comprises 15 residues. J lost 6 bases, V lost 3 bases, and 7 bases had no gene match. TCRdb redid the calling of the 5' RACE reads with MiXCR, one entry per CDR3 protein. The table shows more than 65,000 distinct CDR3 sequences, with more than 9% occurring only once. The TCR sequence derives from an adult who was a healthcare worker with PCR-confirmed SARS-CoV-2 infection or an uninfected control (not recorded which). Material: whole blood. The chain joins TRBV20-1 to TRBJ2-2, with TRBD2 matching 10 bases. CDR3 in amino acids: CSASPSGSSAGELFF. In DNA, the CDR3 is TGCAGTGCTAGCCCTAGCGGGAGTAGTGCCGGGGAGCTGTTTTTT.